This T cell receptor beta chain originates from a study of chemoradiotherapy in HPV16-positive cancers (dated by TCRdb to the early 2020s). Broadly, across the study: Candidate HPV-specific T-cell clones and common TCR motifs were defined through functional T-cell assays on cells from a couple of HPV16-positive patients. Whether T-cell immunity against the HPV oncoproteins E6 and E7 changes during chemoradiotherapy and whether survival is affected by this immunity were examined in the study. TCR repertoires from roughly 87 patients with HPV-related cancers were then used to track the candidate HPV-specific TCRs and motifs. What the work shows at the level of the full study, not this receptor alone: The functional definition of HPV-specific T cells came from only two HPV16-positive patients, and the survival association was reported for HPV16-positive patients. Expansion of candidate HPV-specific clones and E7-related TCR motifs was observed in the tumor microenvironment during treatment, whereas no such expansion was observed for non-HPV-specific T cells. In HPV16-positive patients, expansion of HPV-responsive T cells during chemoradiotherapy was found to be associated with improved recurrence-free survival.

Receptors were amplified or captured by the immunoSEQ multiplex PCR assay. Entries here come from immuneACCESS through TCRdb and include only in-frame sequences with V and J called. Some clones fail to appear in such tables; in the studies checked, an unresolved V gene covers under half of the shortfall, and the cause of the remainder is unknown. Recorded for this sample are around 68,000 clones; about nine tenths of them occurred a single time. The top ten clonotypes cover 4% to 5% of the sample. Repertoires were sampled repeatedly over the course of chemoradiotherapy, so clonal expansion could be followed in the tumor microenvironment. Looking up the germline V gene (reference sequence) yields CDR1 SGHNT and CDR2 YYREEE. Trimming removed 2 bases from V and 3 bases from J, leaving 7 bases between the germline ends. From its cysteine to its phenylalanine, the CDR3 spans 13 amino acids. Just the 39-base CDR3 DNA is kept, in frame starting at base 1.

About this clone: It has no known antigen specificity. No base quality information exists; no much larger clone differs at one position.

The source was blood, collected from a patient who underwent chemoradiotherapy. This TCR came from a human donor with HPV-associated anogenital cancer. The sequence links TRBV5-4 to TRBJ2-3; TRBD1 is a weak D gene call, 6 bases matching. The DNA sequence follows: TGTGCCAGCAGCTTTGGACAGACAGATACGCAGTATTTT. The encoded protein is CASSFGQTDTQYF.